The 17 T cell receptor beta chains below all came from one sample that was sequenced in a study of T cell repertoires in cytomegalovirus infection. In TCRdb, the reads were re-called with MiXCR into one record per CDR3 protein. The table includes about 360,000 distinct CDR3 sequences, 18% detected once. Input material: PBMCs. These receptors came from a human donor in good health (CMV status not recorded). Some clones in this sample may be carry-over from other donors' samples.

This clonotype was detected a few times. The chain joins TRBV11-2 to TRBJ2-3; 7 bases are shared with TRBD2. This CDR3 is built from 15 residues. Looked up from germline, CDR1 is SGHAT and CDR2 is FQNNGV. J lost 0 bases, V lost 3 bases, and 3 bases had no gene match. CDR3 DNA: TGTGCCAGCAGCTTTCGGGGGGTTAGCACAGATACGCAGTATTTT. This sequence encodes CASSFRGVSTDTQYF. The complete variable domain, with remaining parts taken from reference TRBV11-2 and TRBJ2-3, reads EAGVAQSPRYKIIEKRQSVAFWCNPISGHATLYWYQQILGQGPKLLIQFQNNGVVDDSQLPKDRFSAERLKGVDSTLKIQPAKLEDSAVYLCASSFRGVSTDTQYFGPGTRLTVL.

This clonotype was found a few times. The V call is TRBV3-1, the J call TRBJ1-2; D gene ambiguous. Deletions cut 4 bases from V and 4 bases from J, with 16 bases between. The CDR3 is 15 amino acids. In germline, CDR1 is LGHDT, CDR2 YNNKEL (reference sequence). CDR3 region: CASSPPLPRAYGYTF. CDR3 nucleotides: TGTGCCAGCAGCCCCCCACTGCCTAGGGCCTATGGCTACACCTTC.

The rearrangement joins TRBV18 to TRBJ1-5; D remains unclear. V was cut by 2 bases and J by 3 bases, with 11 bases left in between. CDR3 size: 15 residues. In germline, CDR1 is KGHSH, CDR2 LQKENI. For the CDR3, the DNA is TGTGCCAGCTCACCAGGGATCCCCTCCAATCAGCCCCAGCATTTT. Its translation: CASSPGIPSNQPQHF.

The genes are TRBV29-1 and TRBJ2-5; D possibly matches TRBD1 or TRBD2 (5 bases each). The CDR3 spans 11 residues. Between the trimmed V and J ends, which lost 4 bases and 8 bases, there was a span of 11 bases. Germline assignment: CDR1 SQVTM and CDR2 ANQGSEA. CDR3 residues: CSVVGALTQYF. The DNA of the CDR3 is TGCAGCGTTGTCGGGGCGCTTACCCAGTACTTC.

V is TRBV28 and J is TRBJ2-7; possibly TRBD1 for D (6 bases). Between the trimmed V and J ends, which lost 6 bases and 5 bases, there was a span of 23 bases. The length of the CDR3 is 16 residues. Germline CDR1 is MDHEN and CDR2 is SYDVKM. CDR3 sequence: CASSSLLGTPINEQYF. DNA for the CDR3: TGTGCCAGCAGCTCTCTCCTCGGGACACCTATTAACGAGCAGTACTTC.

This clonotype was found many times. J is TRBJ2-3 and V is TRBV6-6; possibly TRBD1 for D (5 bases). The CDR3 extends over 15 amino acids. The ends were cut back, 0 bases at V and 2 bases at J, with 9 bases in the middle. From germline, CDR1 is MNHNY and CDR2 SVGAGI (reference sequence). CDR3 amino acids: CASSYSGASTDTQYF. CDR3 nucleotides: TGTGCCAGCAGTTACTCAGGGGCTTCCACAGATACGCAGTATTTT.

In its sample, this clonotype was seen many times. The chain has TRBV12-5 and TRBJ2-1; 12 nucleotides line up with TRBD2. V shed 5 bases, J shed 9 bases, and the junction held 8 bases outside the gene matches. Per the germline V gene, CDR1 is LGHNT and CDR2 is FRNRAP. CDR3 length: 15 amino acids. CDR3 in amino acids: CASGDLAGGPGEQFF. The CDR3 coding sequence is TGTGCTAGTGGTGATCTAGCGGGAGGGCCCGGTGAGCAGTTCTTC.

This clonotype was seen only a few times. The chain links TRBV11-2 to TRBJ2-1; TRBD1 matches at 7 bases. Per the germline V gene, CDR1 is SGHAT and CDR2 is FQNNGV. Trimming cost V 5 bases and J 5 bases; bases outside gene matches: 9. The CDR3 consists of 15 residues. CDR3 in DNA: TGTGCCAGCAGCACACCGGGACAGCCCGACAATGAGCAGTTCTTC. It codes for CASSTPGQPDNEQFF.

This clonotype was counted once. The chain joins TRBV7-9 to TRBJ2-3, with a tentative D call TRBD2 (6 bases). The CDR3 sequence is 15 residues long. V lost 4 bases to trimming and J lost 6 bases, with 17 bases between them. Germline values: CDR1 SEHNR, CDR2 FQNEAQ (reference sequence). In nucleotides, the CDR3 is TGTGCCAGCAGCTGGAAGGAGACTAGTATCGATACGCAGTATTTT. It translates to CASSWKETSIDTQYF.

This clonotype was seen repeatedly, ten times or more. J is TRBJ2-3 and V is TRBV5-4; D is perhaps TRBD1 (6 bases). The CDR3 has 15 residues. Germline CDR1 reads SGHNT; CDR2 reads YYREEE (reference sequence). Trimming shortened V by 4 bases and J by 5 bases, and 17 bases separated the two germline ends. The CDR3 loop reads CASSPRVGARDTQYF. CDR3 nucleotides: TGTGCCAGCAGCCCCAGGGTGGGGGCGAGAGATACGCAGTATTTT.

The chain is built from TRBV19 and TRBJ2-3; perhaps TRBD2 as D (6 bases). V was cut by 6 bases and J by 6 bases, with 13 bases left in between. The CDR3 loop spans 13 amino acids. Germline V gives CDR1 LNHDA, CDR2 SQIVND (reference sequence). The CDR3 here is CASRRGPDDTQYF. The CDR3 DNA reads TGTGCCAGTAGGCGGGGACCGGACGATACGCAGTATTTT.

This clonotype has at least ten counts. V usage is TRBV7-6 and J usage is TRBJ1-5, with 7 bases lining up with TRBD1. V was clipped by 5 bases and J by 1 base; unmatched bases: 5. The germline V gene encodes CDR1 SGHVS and CDR2 FNYEAQ. The CDR3 is 15 amino acids. CDR3 residues: CASSSGTASNQPQHF. The DNA for the CDR3 is TGTGCCAGCAGCAGCGGGACAGCAAGCAATCAGCCCCAGCATTTT.

This CDR3 is CASSSGQEGSSRTIYF. The CDR3 DNA reads TGTGCCAGCAGCAGTGGACAGGAAGGAAGTTCTCGCACCATATATTTT. V gene TRBV7-9 combines with J gene TRBJ1-3, with 7 nucleotides matching TRBD1. From germline, CDR1 is SEHNR and CDR2 FQNEAQ (reference sequence). This CDR3 spans 16 amino acids. V was pared by 5 bases and J by 9 bases, with 16 bases of the junction left unmatched.

The chain employs TRBV9 and TRBJ2-3; D gene unclear. There are 15 residues in the CDR3. V was clipped by 0 bases and J by 0 bases, with 8 bases between them. Germline V lookup: CDR1 SGDLS, CDR2 YYNGEE. CDR3 loop: CASSVAPTSTDTQYF. The CDR3 bases are TGTGCCAGCAGCGTAGCCCCGACTAGCACAGATACGCAGTATTTT.

The rearrangement uses TRBV5-1 and TRBJ2-1; D gene ambiguous. This CDR3 region has 15 residues. The ends were cut back, 0 bases at V and 2 bases at J, with 9 bases in the middle. CDR1 and CDR2 (germline): SGHRS, YFSETQ. The CDR3 reads CASSLAHHAYNEQFF. As DNA, the CDR3 is TGCGCCAGCAGCTTGGCCCATCATGCCTACAATGAGCAGTTCTTC.

This chain links TRBV20-1 with TRBJ2-5; D uncertain. This CDR3 is 11 amino acids long. Germline lookup yields CDR1 DFQATT and CDR2 SNEGSKA (reference sequence). The V end was cut by 8 bases, the J end by 2 bases, with 9 bases between. The CDR3 sequence is CSRSAQETQYF. CDR3 DNA: TGCAGTCGAAGCGCACAAGAGACCCAGTACTTC.

This clonotype was observed a few times. This chain joins TRBV14 and TRBJ1-1, with D unclear. The germline V and J ends were trimmed by 0 bases and 1 base, with 6 bases remaining between them. This CDR3 comprises 14 residues. CDR1 is SGHDN, CDR2 FVKESK, per germline. The CDR3 here is CASSQETRNTEAFF. Here the CDR3 DNA reads TGTGCCAGCAGCCAAGAGACCAGGAACACTGAAGCTTTCTTT.